Presented here are 6 T cell receptor beta chains from one specimen sequenced in a study of cytomegalovirus exposure and HLA in healthy donors. PCR amplification relied on 60 Vbeta primers (plus 13 Jbeta primers). Sequenced by immunoSEQ multiplex PCR; TCRdb stores in-frame clones only, minus some. The table lists fewer than 100,000 clones, 78% of them singletons. Sequenced sample: PBMCs. All receptors come from a woman in her thirties or forties in good health and CMV-seropositive.

This sequence joins TRBV10-3 and TRBJ2-7; 13 nucleotides align to TRBD2. V lost 0 bases to trimming and J lost 4 bases; unmatched junction nucleotides: 6. Per germline, CDR1 ENHRY and CDR2 SYGVKD. This CDR3 contains 17 residues. The DNA for the CDR3 is TGTGCCATCAGTGAGTCTGCCCCGGGACTAGCGGGATACGAGCAGTACTTC. As protein: CAISESAPGLAGYEQYF.

The gene calls are TRBV4-1 and TRBJ2-7; 10 bases map to TRBD2. Germline values: CDR1 MGHRA, CDR2 YSYEKL. The V segment lost 4 bases and the J segment 2 bases; nucleotides outside the gene matches: 17. The CDR3 has 19 amino acids. CDR3 sequence reads: CASSRHPIKGLAATYEQYF. In DNA, the CDR3 is TGCGCCAGCAGCCGACACCCGATAAAAGGACTAGCGGCTACCTACGAGCAGTACTTC.

The chain joins TRBV19 to TRBJ1-2; TRBD1 agrees at 7 bases. V shed 1 base, J shed 4 bases, and the junction held 9 bases outside the gene matches. CDR1 and CDR2 (germline): LNHDA, SQIVND (reference sequence). The CDR3 is 16 residues long. This chain's CDR3 is CASSIAGGSRGYGYTF. DNA of the CDR3: TGTGCCAGTAGTATAGCAGGGGGGAGTCGAGGCTATGGCTACACCTTC.

This clone was detected only a few times. The chain carries TRBV29-1 and TRBJ2-5, with D possibly TRBD1 on 7 matching bases. Germline CDR1 reads SQVTM; CDR2 reads ANQGSEA. V dropped 3 bases and J dropped 5 bases, with 16 bases sitting between them. The CDR3 covers 14 residues. This chain's CDR3 is CSVEEGAMGETQYF. In nucleotides, the CDR3 is TGCAGCGTTGAGGAGGGGGCCATGGGGGAGACCCAGTACTTC.

V and J are TRBV7-3 and TRBJ2-2, with D perhaps matching TRBD2 (5 bases). Germline V CDR1 and CDR2: SGHTA, FQGTGA. The CDR3 is 16 amino acids. Trimming shortened V by 5 bases and J by 2 bases, and 15 bases separated the two germline ends. DNA for the CDR3: TGTGCCAGCAGCCCCCGGCGGGCAGGCAACACCGGGGAGCTGTTTTTT. This translates into CASSPRRAGNTGELFF.

The rearrangement links TRBV7-8 to TRBJ2-2, with a weak D call TRBD1 (6 bases). The CDR3 spans 16 residues. Germline V gene lookup returns CDR1 SGHVS and CDR2 FQNEAQ. V lost 3 bases and J lost 0, with 11 bases in between. CDR3 DNA sequence: TGTGCCAGCAGCTTTCCGGGACACACGAACACCGGGGAGCTGTTTTTT. This translates into CASSFPGHTNTGELFF.